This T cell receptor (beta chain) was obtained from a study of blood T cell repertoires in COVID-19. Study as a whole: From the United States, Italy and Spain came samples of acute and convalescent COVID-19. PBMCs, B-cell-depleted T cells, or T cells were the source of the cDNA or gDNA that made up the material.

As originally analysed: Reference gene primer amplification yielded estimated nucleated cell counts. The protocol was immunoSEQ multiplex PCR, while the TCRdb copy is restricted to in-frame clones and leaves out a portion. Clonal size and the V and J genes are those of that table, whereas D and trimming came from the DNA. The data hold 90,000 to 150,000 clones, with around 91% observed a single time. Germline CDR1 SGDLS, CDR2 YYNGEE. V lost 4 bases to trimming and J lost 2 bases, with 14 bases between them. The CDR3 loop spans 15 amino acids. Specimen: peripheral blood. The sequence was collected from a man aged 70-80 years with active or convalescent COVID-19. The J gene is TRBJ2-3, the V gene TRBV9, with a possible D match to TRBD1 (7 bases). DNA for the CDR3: TGTGCCAGCAGCCCCAGGGGGGTGCCCACAGATACGCAGTATTTT. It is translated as CASSPRGVPTDTQYF. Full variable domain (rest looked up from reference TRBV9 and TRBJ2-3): DSGVTQTPKHLITATGQRVTLRCSPRSGDLSVYWYQQSLDQGLQFLIQYYNGEERAKGNILERFSAQQFPDLHSELNLSSLELGDSALYFCASSPRGVPTDTQYFGPGTRLTVL.